One T cell receptor (beta chain) is described in this entry. The data belong to a study of blood T cell repertoires in COVID-19. About the study: Some COVID-19 samples were acute and others convalescent; all came from the United States, Italy and Spain.

Source study methods: Reference gene primers were amplified, and this amplification served to estimate nucleated cell counts. Method: immunoSEQ multiplex PCR; TCRdb's copy keeps in-frame clones and lacks some. V, J and clone size are those of that table, while D and trimming were read from the DNA. The data hold 55,000 to 85,000 clones, with 81% observed a single time. Germline V gene data show CDR1 as SEHNR and CDR2 as FQNEAQ (reference sequence). With V trimmed by 5 bases and J by 1 base, 12 bases remained unmatched. This CDR3 comprises 18 residues. This TCR derives from a woman aged 70-85 years with acute or convalescent COVID-19. J is TRBJ2-3 and V is TRBV7-9; 10 bases line up with TRBD2. Sample: peripheral blood. As DNA, the CDR3 is TGTGCCAGCAGCCAACCTAGCGGGAGTGGTTCCGGCACAGATACGCAGTATTTT. Residues: CASSQPSGSGSGTDTQYF.